The present entry profiles one TCR beta chain with its context. No antigen is known for it. Germline lookup yields CDR1 SEHNR and CDR2 FQNEAQ (reference sequence). The CDR3 contains 15 residues. Trimming left V 0 bases short and J 0 bases short, with 7 bases between. TCRdb reprocessed the 5' RACE reads with MiXCR, giving one entry per CDR3 protein. The sample carries some 760,000 distinct CDR3 sequences, roughly 18% recorded once. Healthy Caucasian donors formed the entire cohort. The data stem from a study of identical twins. Study results and limitations: It was cross-sectional statistical analysis, not following the same donors, that the conclusions relied on.

These data also formed part of another study, on T cells expressing NK-cell markers.

Sequenced input: PBMCs. The TCR originated in a woman in her late teens or twenties in good health. The chain employs TRBV7-9 and TRBJ2-3; D uncertain. The CDR3 bases are TGTGCCAGCAGCTTAGCCCAGAGGAGCACAGATACGCAGTATTTT. Its translation is CASSLAQRSTDTQYF.